This entry features one T cell receptor beta chain sequence. The authors built TCR beta libraries using iRepertoire HTBI primers and Arm-PCR of CDR3 regions. TCRdb used MiXCR to reprocess the multiplex PCR reads, holding one entry per CDR3 protein. The repertoire holds 550,000 or so distinct CDR3 sequences, with about 12% as singletons. This sample was included in a study of regulatory T cells in long-lasting Graves disease. Study-wide context: Antithyroid drug use was under 3 months in newly diagnosed Graves' patients.

Time point defined: newly diagnosed GD, antithyroid drugs for less than 3 months. RNA isolated from PBMCs was used to make the TCR library. From germline, CDR1 is SGHTA and CDR2 FQGNSA. The CDR3 loop spans 16 amino acids. The V end lost 4 bases, the J end lost 0 bases, and 10 bases lay between the germline ends. The data were also submitted as part of a second study, on T cells in Graves' hyperthyroidism and ophthalmopathy.

The sample here was peripheral blood mononuclear cells (PBMCs), taken at new diagnosis, from a patient treated with antithyroid drugs. The chain employs TRBV7-2 and TRBJ2-6; D not resolved. The receptor's source is a woman aged 30 to 39 with Graves disease. In DNA form, the CDR3 reads TGTGCCAGCAGCTCCCAAAGGTCCTCTGGGGCCAACGTCCTGACTTTC. It translates to CASSSQRSSGANVLTF. Based on the CDR3 plus reference TRBV7-2 and TRBJ2-6, the full variable domain is GAGVSQSPSNKVTEKGKDVELRCDPISGHTALYWYRQSLGQGLEFLIYFQGNSAPDKSGLPSDRFSAERTGGSVSTLTIQRTQQEDSAVYLCASSSQRSSGANVLTFGAGSRLTVL.